This T cell receptor (beta chain) was sequenced for a study of blood T cell repertoires in COVID-19. This clone has only one observation. In germline, CDR1 is SGHRS, CDR2 YFSETQ. There are 15 residues in the CDR3. The ends lost 3 bases at V and 5 bases at J; junction bases unmatched: 9. TCRdb's copy holds only in-frame clones and misses some; the assay was immunoSEQ multiplex PCR. The table records under 75,000 clones, roughly 89% of them present only once. Sequencing was done on a sample of peripheral blood. This TCR derives from a middle-aged man with active COVID-19. V is TRBV5-1 and J is TRBJ1-1; 8 nucleotides line up with TRBD1. The DNA of the CDR3 is TGCGCCAGCAGCTGGCAGGGGGCCGTTGGGACTGAAGCTTTCTTT. It is translated as CASSWQGAVGTEAFF.